Each of the 10 T cell receptor beta chains below was sequenced from the same sample in a study of blood T cell repertoires in COVID-19. The assay was immunoSEQ multiplex PCR, and TCRdb's table has in-frame clones only and misses some. The sample includes 100,000 to 150,000 clones, approximately 85% of them seen just once. The sample consisted of peripheral blood. All receptors derive from an elderly woman with acute or convalescent COVID-19.

This clone came up a few times. V is TRBV10-3 and J is TRBJ1-1, with 7 bases fitting TRBD1. With V trimmed by 6 bases and J by 11 bases, 12 bases remained unmatched. Per germline, CDR1 ENHRY and CDR2 SYGVKD. The CDR3 totals 13 residues. This CDR3 reads CAIRPQGPGEAFF. DNA for the CDR3: TGTGCCATCAGACCACAGGGGCCGGGGGAGGCTTTCTTT.

The chain couples TRBV20-1 to TRBJ1-5, with a possible D match to TRBD1 (6 bases). CDR1 and CDR2 from the germline V gene are DFQATT and SNEGSKA (reference sequence). Trimming left V 3 bases short and J 5 bases short, with 20 bases between. This CDR3 spans 16 amino acids. DNA for the CDR3: TGCAGTGCTAGTCGGTTCATAGCAGGGGTTTATCAGCCCCAGCATTTT. Its translation is CSASRFIAGVYQPQHF.

The chain joins TRBV14 to TRBJ2-3; 8 bases match TRBD1. V lost 4 bases and J lost 2; bases outside the gene matches: 11. This CDR3 region has 17 residues. From germline, CDR1 is SGHDN and CDR2 FVKESK. CDR3 DNA: TGTGCCAGCAGCCCACGGGGACAGGCCGGTGACACAGATACGCAGTATTTT. It translates to CASSPRGQAGDTDTQYF.

V is TRBV7-3 and J is TRBJ2-2; TRBD2 matches at 9 bases. Germline V gives CDR1 SGHTA, CDR2 FQGTGA. The length of the CDR3 is 17 residues. The V and J ends lost 1 base and 2 bases, in that order; junction bases with no gene match: 5. CDR3 sequence (DNA): TGTGCCAGCAGCTTAAGATCTAGCGGGGCTAACACCGGGGAGCTGTTTTTT. Residues: CASSLRSSGANTGELFF.

This chain links TRBV5-4 with TRBJ1-2; TRBD1 matches 7 bases. The CDR3 contains 16 residues. Germline V CDR1 and CDR2: SGHNT, YYREEE (reference sequence). V was pared by 0 bases and J by 7 bases, with 12 bases of the junction left unmatched. For the CDR3, the DNA is TGTGCCAGCAGCTTGGCCTACAGGGGCTTGATTTTTGGCTACACCTTC. It yields the protein CASSLAYRGLIFGYTF.

The gene calls are TRBV5-1 and TRBJ2-6; no definite D call. Germline CDR1 is SGHRS and CDR2 is YFSETQ. Trimming removed 4 bases at V and 0 bases at J, with 11 bases between. The length of the CDR3 is 16 residues. The CDR3 loop reads CASSPRVISGANVLTF. Written as DNA, the CDR3 is TGCGCCAGCAGCCCGAGAGTGATCTCTGGGGCCAACGTCCTGACTTTC.

The chain has TRBV11-2 and TRBJ1-4; D uncertain. The CDR3 consists of 12 residues. Germline V gene sequence: CDR1 SGHAT, CDR2 FQNNGV. Trimming shortened V by 1 base and J by 12 bases, and 9 bases separated the two germline ends. CDR3 coding DNA: TGTGCCAGCAGCTTAGGGAGAGGAGAACTGTTTTTT. It codes for CASSLGRGELFF. The variable domain in full, with the rest retrieved from reference TRBV11-2 and TRBJ1-4, is EAGVAQSPRYKIIEKRQSVAFWCNPISGHATLYWYQQILGQGPKLLIQFQNNGVVDDSQLPKDRFSAERLKGVDSTLKIQPAKLEDSAVYLCASSLGRGELFFGSGTQLSVL.

The chain uses TRBV3-1 (or the pseudogene TRBV3-2) and TRBJ2-1; 9 positions agree with TRBD2. The CDR3 loop spans 17 amino acids. V was pared by 1 base and J by 4 bases, with 8 bases of the junction left unmatched. Germline V gene lookup returns CDR1 LGHDT and CDR2 YNNKEL (reference sequence). The CDR3 DNA reads as TGTGCCAGCAGCCAAGTGTTTGGTCTAGCGGGATACAATGAGCAGTTCTTC. It translates to CASSQVFGLAGYNEQFF.

V is TRBV2 and J is TRBJ2-7; D may be TRBD1 (6 bases). Germline V gene lookup returns CDR1 SNHLY and CDR2 FYNNEI. The V end was cut by 6 bases, the J end by 0 bases, with 12 bases between. This CDR3 is built from 14 residues. The CDR3 DNA reads as TGTGCCAGCAGATGGACAGAGAGCTCCTACGAGCAGTACTTC. Protein: CASRWTESSYEQYF.

V is TRBV7-2 and J is TRBJ1-3, with a tentative D call TRBD1 (6 bases). V was clipped by 4 bases and J by 5 bases, with 12 bases between them. Germline assignment: CDR1 SGHTA and CDR2 FQGNSA. The CDR3 sequence is 14 residues long. CDR3 bases: TGTGCCAGCAGCTCGTCAGGGGAAAGAAACACCATATATTTT. This translates into CASSSSGERNTIYF.